The TCR beta chain under discussion was sequenced for a study of shared clonotypes between healthy human individuals. This table comes from immunoSEQ multiplex PCR, and its TCRdb copy is limited to in-frame clones, with some not included. The sample lists approximately 740,000 clones; around two thirds were seen once. Study-level findings and limits: The sole specimen, blood, was sampled, and tissue repertoires likely differ.

This clone was counted between two and nine times. Its antigen is not known. This receptor was obtained from a woman aged 30 to 39 in good health. Sequenced: memory CD4+ T cells sorted from blood. As for subset: CD45RA-negative fraction.

In DNA form, the CDR3 reads TGTGCCAGCACCCGGGACAGGGGGACCGGGGAGCTGTTTTTT. It yields the protein CASTRDRGTGELFF. V and J are TRBV11-1 and TRBJ2-2, with 11 bases identical to TRBD1. This CDR3 is built from 14 residues. CDR1 and CDR2 from the germline V gene are SGHAT and FQDESV (reference sequence). J lost 5 bases, V lost 7 bases, and 3 bases had no gene match.